Given below is one TCR beta chain in context. Its antigen is undetermined. With a J-beta primer mix and a sample-barcoded 5' primer, a second PCR ran about 7 to 11 cycles. TCRdb called the 5' RACE reads again in MiXCR, with one record for every CDR3 protein. The data hold 1.4 million to 1.5 million distinct CDR3 sequences, with 35% to 45% observed a single time. Healthy individuals of Caucasian origin from Russia, aged about 6 to 100, served as donors. These data come from a study of blood T cells in healthy people across ages. Study findings and constraints: Older age coincided with a roughly linear decline in TCR beta diversity per million T cells.

Sequencing input: blood. The receptor comes from a woman aged 18-29 years in good health.

The CDR3 spells CSASLKQGAIYGYTF. In DNA form, the CDR3 reads TGCAGTGCTAGCCTGAAACAGGGGGCCATCTATGGCTACACCTTC. V gene TRBV20-1 combines with J gene TRBJ1-2; 9 bases are a match to TRBD1. CDR1 is DFQATT, CDR2 SNEGSKA, per germline (reference sequence). CDR3 length equals 15 residues. Germline trimming cut 3 bases from V and 4 bases from J; bases unmatched to any gene: 9.